A selection of T cell receptor beta chains follows, all from one sample in a study of shared clonotypes between healthy human individuals. The assay was immunoSEQ multiplex PCR, and TCRdb's table has in-frame clones only and misses some. The top ten clones hold over 0.1% of a sample with some 2,400,000 clones, almost 96% of them seen once. Material for sequencing was naive CD4+ T cells sorted from blood. These receptors all stem from a young man in good health. Both conserved end residues are part of each CDR3.

v_call: TRBV5-1; j_call: TRBJ1-4; cdr3_aa: CASSPRDRTGNEKLFF
v_call: TRBV7-2; j_call: TRBJ2-3; cdr3_aa: CASSSQRGGTSRTDTQYF
v_call: TRBV10-1; j_call: TRBJ2-7; cdr3_aa: CASSETRSLGEQYF
v_call: TRBV7-9; j_call: TRBJ2-2; cdr3_aa: CASSITGTLNTGELFF
v_call: TRBV5-1; j_call: TRBJ2-1; cdr3_aa: CASSLENEQFF
v_call: TRBV5-1; j_call: TRBJ1-5; cdr3_aa: CASSSGGSQPQHF
v_call: TRBV11-2; j_call: TRBJ2-2; cdr3_aa: CASSLGTAGPTGELFF
v_call: TRBV30; j_call: TRBJ2-6; cdr3_aa: CAWGQGKMSSGANVLTF
v_call: TRBV5-1; j_call: TRBJ2-3; cdr3_aa: CASSLAILDTQYF
v_call: TRBV10-1; j_call: TRBJ1-5; cdr3_aa: CASSEGWQPQHF
v_call: TRBV7-9; j_call: TRBJ2-3; cdr3_aa: CASTTSTDTQYF
v_call: TRBV28; j_call: TRBJ1-5; cdr3_aa: CASRPPGYTDLYSNQPQHF
v_call: TRBV15; j_call: TRBJ1-5; cdr3_aa: CATSRDRTGSQPQHF
v_call: TRBV28; j_call: TRBJ1-2; cdr3_aa: CASIQGLVDYGYTF
v_call: TRBV19; j_call: TRBJ1-5; cdr3_aa: CASSTARDISNQPQHF
v_call: TRBV5-1; j_call: TRBJ1-2; cdr3_aa: CASSLDNTYGYTF
v_call: TRBV10-2; j_call: TRBJ1-4; cdr3_aa: CASRGTATVNEKLFF
v_call: TRBV10-1; j_call: TRBJ2-2; cdr3_aa: CASRRDPNTGELFF
v_call: TRBV5-6; j_call: TRBJ1-1; cdr3_aa: CASSPGDNTEAFF
v_call: TRBV10-3; j_call: TRBJ1-1; cdr3_aa: CAISDVGGSTEAFF
v_call: TRBV2; j_call: TRBJ2-1; cdr3_aa: CASSEDSGVNEQFF
v_call: TRBV5-1; j_call: TRBJ2-7; cdr3_aa: CASSSTSGSSYEQYF
v_call: TRBV28; j_call: TRBJ2-5; cdr3_aa: CASSPPQGRETQYF
v_call: TRBV11-2; j_call: TRBJ2-3; cdr3_aa: CASSLILGDTQYF